This T cell receptor beta chain was observed in a study of blood T cell repertoires in COVID-19. Study information: Material from acute and convalescent COVID-19 was sourced from the United States, Italy and Spain. Nucleic acid was either cDNA or gDNA, and it came from T cells, B-cell-depleted T cells, or PBMCs.

In the original workflow: Reference gene primer amplification yielded estimated nucleated cell counts. The table came from immunoSEQ multiplex PCR; TCRdb's copy has only in-frame clones and leaves some out. From that table come the V and J calls and clone size; the DNA was used to work out D and trimming. The repertoire consists of about 190,000 clones, with approximately 78% occurring once and the leading ten covering roughly 2.8%. The CDR3 has 14 residues. Per the germline V gene, CDR1 is MNHEY and CDR2 is SMNVEV (reference sequence). V shed 8 bases and J shed 8 bases, with 16 bases lying between them.

This TCR came from an elderly woman with active or convalescent COVID-19. Material for sequencing was peripheral blood. The chain has TRBV27 and TRBJ1-6, with D maybe TRBD1 (6 bases). The CDR3 bases are TGTGCCAGCTCCACCCGGGGGGCTTATTCACCCCTCCACTTT. The encoded protein is CASSTRGAYSPLHF.